The sequence of this T cell receptor beta chain was determined in a study of blood T cell repertoires in COVID-19. This clone was seen only a few times. Ages ranged from about 18 to 89 years, with residence in around 24 US areas. Clones were sequenced by immunoSEQ multiplex PCR, and TCRdb holds only the in-frame ones, with some missing. The sample shows approximately 220,000 clones, roughly four fifths of them seen only once. This CDR3 is built from 15 residues. The germline CDR1 and CDR2 sequences are LGHDT and YNNKEL (reference sequence). Between the trimmed V and J ends, which lost 1 base and 6 bases, there was a span of 16 bases.

The material sequenced was PBMCs or T cells enriched from blood (not recorded which). The chain joins TRBV3-1 (or the pseudogene TRBV3-2) to TRBJ2-7; possible D gene TRBD2, 7 bases. The clonotype originates from a middle-aged woman with acute COVID-19. This CDR3 reads CASSQVTGRVSEQYF. Written as DNA, the CDR3 is TGTGCCAGCAGCCAAGTTACAGGGAGGGTTTCCGAGCAGTACTTC.